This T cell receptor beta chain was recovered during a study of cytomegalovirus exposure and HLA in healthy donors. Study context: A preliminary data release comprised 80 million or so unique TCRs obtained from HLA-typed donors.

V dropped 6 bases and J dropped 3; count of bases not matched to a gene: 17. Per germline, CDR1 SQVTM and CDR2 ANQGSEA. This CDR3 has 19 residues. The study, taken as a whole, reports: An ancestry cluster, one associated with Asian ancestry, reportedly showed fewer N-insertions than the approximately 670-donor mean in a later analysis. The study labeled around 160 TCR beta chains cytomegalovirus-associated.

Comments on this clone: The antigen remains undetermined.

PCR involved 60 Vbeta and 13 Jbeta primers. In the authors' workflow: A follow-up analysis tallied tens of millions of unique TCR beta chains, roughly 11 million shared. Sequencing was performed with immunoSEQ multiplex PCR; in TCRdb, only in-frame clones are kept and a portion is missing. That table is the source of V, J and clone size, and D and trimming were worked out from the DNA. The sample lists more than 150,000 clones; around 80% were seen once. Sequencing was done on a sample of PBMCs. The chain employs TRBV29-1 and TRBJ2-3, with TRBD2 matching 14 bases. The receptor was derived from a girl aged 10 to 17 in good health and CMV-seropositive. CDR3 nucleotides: TGCAGCGTAGCCAAACTCCCGGGACTAGCGGGAGATTGGACAGATACGCAGTATTTT. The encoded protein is CSVAKLPGLAGDWTDTQYF.